Below, one T cell receptor (beta chain) is given with its context. This entry is derived from a study of T cell changes during pregnancy in multiple sclerosis. Libraries were prepared by immunoSEQ multiplex PCR; TCRdb keeps only in-frame clonotypes and omits some of them. The sample yields fewer than 55,000 clones, around 90% seen once. CDR1 SGHAT and CDR2 FQNNGV come from the germline V gene. The CDR3 runs 14 residues. Between the trimmed V and J ends, which lost 4 bases and 5 bases, there was a span of 14 bases. This TCR was recovered from a female donor with multiple sclerosis, enrolled in a pregnancy study. The genes are TRBV11-2 and TRBJ2-5, with D maybe TRBD1 (6 bases). The sequences come from peripheral blood, collected in the first trimester of pregnancy. CDR3 residues: CASSSQGRRETQYF. In DNA form, the CDR3 reads TGTGCCAGCAGCTCACAGGGAAGGAGGGAGACCCAGTACTTC.